The subject of this entry is one T cell receptor beta chain. Its antigen is still unknown. The data are from a study of beta chain features in type 1 diabetes. Findings and limits, study-wide: In every one of the four CD4+ subsets, TCRB CDR3s were moderately but significantly shorter in Type 1 diabetes patients.

Germline V gene sequence: CDR1 SGHRS, CDR2 YFSETQ. CDR3 length: 15 residues. Between the trimmed V and J ends, which lost 0 bases and 0 bases, there was a span of 9 bases. The isolated RNA, all of it, was reverse transcribed, so expressed TCRB transcripts were what got sequenced. Data came from immunoSEQ multiplex PCR; TCRdb stores just in-frame clones and leaves some out. The repertoire holds about 350,000 clones, with roughly a fifth as singletons. This receptor was obtained from a woman in her late teens or twenties in good health. Sample: naive CD4+ T cells from blood. The genes are TRBV5-1 and TRBJ1-1, with D tentatively TRBD1 (5 bases). The CDR3 DNA sequence: TGCGCCAGCAGCTTGGCCCCAGGGATGAACACTGAAGCTTTCTTT. It specifies CASSLAPGMNTEAFF. Full variable domain (missing parts from reference TRBV5-1 and TRBJ1-1): KAGVTQTPRYLIKTRGQQVTLSCSPISGHRSVSWYQQTPGQGLQFLFEYFSETQRNKGNFPGRFSGRQFSNSRSEMNVSTLELGDSALYLCASSLAPGMNTEAFFGQGTRLTVV.